Shown below are 18 T cell receptor beta chains from a single sample sequenced in a study of molecular identifiers for immune sequencing clone quantification. TCRdb reprocessed the PCR reads via MiXCR and lists one record per CDR3 protein. The table lists hundreds of thousands of distinct CDR3 sequences, over 25% of them singletons. Sequenced material: naive CD8+ T cells from blood, with Jurkat cell RNA spiked in. Subset here: FACS-sorted CD8+CD4-CCR7+CD45RA+ naive T cells. These receptors were taken from a human donor in good health. Some libraries in this study had Jurkat cell RNA spiked in.

This sequence joins TRBV20-1 and TRBJ1-2; D gene uncertain. The V gene's germline CDR1 is DFQATT and CDR2 SNEGSKA (reference sequence). V was trimmed by 2 bases and J by 5 bases, leaving 15 bases between them. This CDR3 contains 14 residues. The CDR3 DNA reads TGCAGTGCTAGAATCCCAGAAGAGAATTATGGCTACACCTTC. It encodes CSARIPEENYGYTF.

Comment on this clonotype: Since a much larger clone is just one base distant, this may be a read error. The V call is TRBV7-2, the J call TRBJ2-5; the D gene is possibly TRBD1 (6 bases). Germline CDR1 SGHTA, CDR2 FQGNSA. This CDR3 is built from 18 residues. Trimming removed 5 bases at V and 3 bases at J, with 25 bases between. The chain's CDR3 is CASSGEGVRGSFEETQYF. DNA of the CDR3: TGTGCCAGCAGCGGCGAAGGGGTCAGGGGTTCTTTCGAAGAGACCCAGTACTTC.

Concerning this clonotype: A much larger clone lies a single base off, so this may be a read error. The J gene is TRBJ2-7, the V gene TRBV7-2, with 11 positions matching TRBD2. The germline V gene encodes CDR1 SGHTA and CDR2 FQGNSA. The CDR3 is made up of 15 amino acids. The CDR3 sequence is CAGSLAGGPGYEQYF. In nucleotides, the CDR3 is TGTGCCGGCAGCTTAGCGGGGGGGCCTGGCTACGAGCAGTACTTC.

The DNA of the CDR3 is TGCGCCAGCAGCCAAGATCCTAGTGGTCCCCTCCAAGAGACCCAGTACTTC. This sequence encodes CASSQDPSGPLQETQYF. This sequence joins TRBV4-1 and TRBJ2-5, with D unclear. Germline values: CDR1 MGHRA, CDR2 YSYEKL. The ends were cut back, 0 bases at V and 1 base at J, with 15 bases in the middle. The length of the CDR3 is 17 residues.

This clonotype was seen more than once but under ten times. Being one base from a much bigger clone, this may be a read error. V usage is TRBV6-2 or TRBV6-3 and J usage is TRBJ1-1; D remains unclear. The germline V gene encodes CDR1 MNHEY and CDR2 SVGEGT. The CDR3 is 14 residues long. Trimming removed 4 bases from V and 3 bases from J, with 12 bases in between. The CDR3 region is CASSLMVGYTEAFF. The CDR3 nucleotides are TGTGCCAGCAGTTTGATGGTTGGCTACACTGAAGCTTTCTTT.

Concerning this clonotype: The germline gene is not matched at one end of the junction; a read error may be the cause. This chain uses TRBV20-1 with TRBJ2-5; weak D call: TRBD2 (5 bases). Germline lookup yields CDR1 DFQATT and CDR2 SNEGSKA (reference sequence). This CDR3 is 17 amino acids long. The CDR3 DNA reads as TGCAGTGCTAGGGATTTCGCCGGACTCCATGGGGAAGAGACCCAGTGCTTC. Translating it yields CSARDFAGLHGEETQCF.

This clonotype came up many times. This chain connects TRBV7-2 to TRBJ2-1; D gene ambiguous. This CDR3 comprises 15 residues. Trimming removed 1 base from V and 0 bases from J, with 7 bases in between. CDR1 SGHTA and CDR2 FQGNSA come from the germline V gene. The CDR3 nucleotides are TGTGCCAGCAGCTTAGGAGGCCCCTCCTACAATGAGCAGTTCTTC. Its protein is CASSLGGPSYNEQFF.

The J gene is TRBJ1-2, the V gene TRBV2, with D hard to call. With 3 bases removed from V and 0 bases from J, the gap between germline ends came to 5 bases. Germline V gene data show CDR1 as SNHLY and CDR2 as FYNNEI. This CDR3 region has 13 residues. The CDR3 here is CASSDTTNYGYTF. The CDR3 region has the DNA TGTGCCAGCAGTGACACTACTAACTATGGCTACACCTTC.

CDR3 DNA: TGCGCCAGCAGACTGGGACGAGACGACAGGGCAGACGATGAAAAACTGTTTTTT. It translates to CASRLGRDDRADDEKLFF. The J gene is TRBJ1-4, the V gene TRBV4-3, with 7 nucleotides matching TRBD1. The germline V gene has CDR1 LGHNA and CDR2 YSLEER. J was trimmed by 6 bases and V by 6 bases; bases with no gene match: 19. The CDR3 runs to 18 residues.

In this sample, this clonotype turned up many times. The genes are TRBV6-5 and TRBJ2-1; 8 positions agree with TRBD2. The CDR3 extends over 10 amino acids. CDR1 MNHEY and CDR2 SVGAGI come from the germline V gene. The V segment lost 6 bases and the J segment 14 bases; nucleotides outside the gene matches: 3. CDR3 protein: CASRGLEEFF. DNA for the CDR3: TGTGCCAGCAGGGGACTAGAGGAGTTCTTC.

This clonotype was observed a handful of times. The V and J genes are TRBV7-9 and TRBJ2-7; 8 bases match TRBD1. Germline V gives CDR1 SEHNR, CDR2 FQNEAQ (reference sequence). There are 15 residues in the CDR3. V shed 4 bases and J 2 bases; nucleotides not matched to a gene: 7. The CDR3 DNA is TGTGCCAGCAGCTCGTGGACAGGGCCCCCCTACGAGCAGTACTTC. Its translation is CASSSWTGPPYEQYF. Supplemented by reference TRBV7-9 and TRBJ2-7, the full variable domain reads DTGVSQNPRHKITKRGQNVTFRCDPISEHNRLYWYRQTLGQGPEFLTYFQNEAQLEKSRLLSDRFSAERPKGSFSTLEIQRTEQGDSAMYLCASSSWTGPPYEQYFGPGTRLTVT.

This clonotype occurred many times. This chain links TRBV7-2 with TRBJ1-6; 7 bases agree with TRBD1. The CDR3 runs 16 residues. Germline CDR1 is SGHTA and CDR2 is FQGNSA. Losses at the gene ends were 5 bases for V and 9 bases for J; bases not matched to a gene: 13. The CDR3 coding sequence is TGTGCCAGCAGCCCGACCATGACAGGGTGGGGTTCACCCCTCCACTTT. Its translation is CASSPTMTGWGSPLHF. Based on the CDR3 plus reference TRBV7-2 and TRBJ1-6, the full variable domain is GAGVSQSPSNKVTEKGKDVELRCDPISGHTALYWYRQSLGQGLEFLIYFQGNSAPDKSGLPSDRFSAERTGGSVSTLTIQRTQQEDSAVYLCASSPTMTGWGSPLHFGNGTRLTVT.

This clonotype has just a few counts. This chain uses TRBV5-1 with TRBJ2-7, with TRBD1 matching over 10 bases. CDR3 size: 15 residues. Germline V gives CDR1 SGHRS, CDR2 YFSETQ. After removal of 2 bases from V and 2 bases from J, the junction contained 4 bases not matched to a gene. The CDR3: CASSFGTGVPYEQYF. In DNA form, the CDR3 reads TGCGCCAGCAGCTTTGGGACAGGGGTCCCCTACGAGCAGTACTTC.

The table lists this clonotype with many counts. This sequence joins TRBV5-1 and TRBJ2-3; TRBD2 matches at 8 bases. This CDR3 comprises 16 residues. CDR1 SGHRS and CDR2 YFSETQ come from the germline V gene. J was trimmed by 0 bases and V by 4 bases; bases with no gene match: 7. CDR3 protein: CASSPGLAPSTDTQYF. Here the CDR3 DNA reads TGCGCCAGCAGCCCAGGACTAGCACCTAGCACAGATACGCAGTATTTT.

This clonotype turned up a few times. This chain joins TRBV4-1 and TRBJ2-3; D is undetermined. V was pared by 4 bases and J by 4 bases, with 9 bases between. Germline CDR1 and CDR2: MGHRA and YSYEKL. This CDR3 contains 13 residues. CDR3 region: CASSPIEADTQYF. CDR3 DNA sequence: TGCGCCAGCAGCCCGATAGAAGCAGATACGCAGTATTTT.

V gene TRBV7-9 combines with J gene TRBJ2-1; D unresolved. In germline, CDR1 is SEHNR, CDR2 FQNEAQ (reference sequence). Trimming stripped 5 bases from V and 4 bases from J, with 9 bases between. The CDR3 spans 13 residues. The CDR3 DNA sequence: TGTGCCAGCAGCCCAACAGTGTACAATGAGCAGTTCTTC. Its protein is CASSPTVYNEQFF.

The gene calls are TRBV3-1 and TRBJ1-5; D is perhaps TRBD1 (5 bases). Germline V CDR1 and CDR2: LGHDT, YNNKEL (reference sequence). Trimming took off 4 bases at V and 3 bases at J, with 16 bases between the two ends. The CDR3 totals 16 residues. CDR3 DNA sequence: TGTGCCAGCAGCCCAGGGTTGGCCACCCACAATCAGCCCCAGCATTTT. This codes for CASSPGLATHNQPQHF.

The V gene is TRBV25-1, the J gene TRBJ2-7, with TRBD2 as a possible D gene (5 bases). The germline CDR1 and CDR2 sequences are MGHDK and SYGVNS. V lost 4 bases and J lost 0, with 10 bases in between. This CDR3 comprises 14 residues. CDR3 nucleotide sequence: TGTGCCAGCAGTGTTTGGGAGTCCTCCTACGAGCAGTACTTC. This gives the protein CASSVWESSYEQYF.